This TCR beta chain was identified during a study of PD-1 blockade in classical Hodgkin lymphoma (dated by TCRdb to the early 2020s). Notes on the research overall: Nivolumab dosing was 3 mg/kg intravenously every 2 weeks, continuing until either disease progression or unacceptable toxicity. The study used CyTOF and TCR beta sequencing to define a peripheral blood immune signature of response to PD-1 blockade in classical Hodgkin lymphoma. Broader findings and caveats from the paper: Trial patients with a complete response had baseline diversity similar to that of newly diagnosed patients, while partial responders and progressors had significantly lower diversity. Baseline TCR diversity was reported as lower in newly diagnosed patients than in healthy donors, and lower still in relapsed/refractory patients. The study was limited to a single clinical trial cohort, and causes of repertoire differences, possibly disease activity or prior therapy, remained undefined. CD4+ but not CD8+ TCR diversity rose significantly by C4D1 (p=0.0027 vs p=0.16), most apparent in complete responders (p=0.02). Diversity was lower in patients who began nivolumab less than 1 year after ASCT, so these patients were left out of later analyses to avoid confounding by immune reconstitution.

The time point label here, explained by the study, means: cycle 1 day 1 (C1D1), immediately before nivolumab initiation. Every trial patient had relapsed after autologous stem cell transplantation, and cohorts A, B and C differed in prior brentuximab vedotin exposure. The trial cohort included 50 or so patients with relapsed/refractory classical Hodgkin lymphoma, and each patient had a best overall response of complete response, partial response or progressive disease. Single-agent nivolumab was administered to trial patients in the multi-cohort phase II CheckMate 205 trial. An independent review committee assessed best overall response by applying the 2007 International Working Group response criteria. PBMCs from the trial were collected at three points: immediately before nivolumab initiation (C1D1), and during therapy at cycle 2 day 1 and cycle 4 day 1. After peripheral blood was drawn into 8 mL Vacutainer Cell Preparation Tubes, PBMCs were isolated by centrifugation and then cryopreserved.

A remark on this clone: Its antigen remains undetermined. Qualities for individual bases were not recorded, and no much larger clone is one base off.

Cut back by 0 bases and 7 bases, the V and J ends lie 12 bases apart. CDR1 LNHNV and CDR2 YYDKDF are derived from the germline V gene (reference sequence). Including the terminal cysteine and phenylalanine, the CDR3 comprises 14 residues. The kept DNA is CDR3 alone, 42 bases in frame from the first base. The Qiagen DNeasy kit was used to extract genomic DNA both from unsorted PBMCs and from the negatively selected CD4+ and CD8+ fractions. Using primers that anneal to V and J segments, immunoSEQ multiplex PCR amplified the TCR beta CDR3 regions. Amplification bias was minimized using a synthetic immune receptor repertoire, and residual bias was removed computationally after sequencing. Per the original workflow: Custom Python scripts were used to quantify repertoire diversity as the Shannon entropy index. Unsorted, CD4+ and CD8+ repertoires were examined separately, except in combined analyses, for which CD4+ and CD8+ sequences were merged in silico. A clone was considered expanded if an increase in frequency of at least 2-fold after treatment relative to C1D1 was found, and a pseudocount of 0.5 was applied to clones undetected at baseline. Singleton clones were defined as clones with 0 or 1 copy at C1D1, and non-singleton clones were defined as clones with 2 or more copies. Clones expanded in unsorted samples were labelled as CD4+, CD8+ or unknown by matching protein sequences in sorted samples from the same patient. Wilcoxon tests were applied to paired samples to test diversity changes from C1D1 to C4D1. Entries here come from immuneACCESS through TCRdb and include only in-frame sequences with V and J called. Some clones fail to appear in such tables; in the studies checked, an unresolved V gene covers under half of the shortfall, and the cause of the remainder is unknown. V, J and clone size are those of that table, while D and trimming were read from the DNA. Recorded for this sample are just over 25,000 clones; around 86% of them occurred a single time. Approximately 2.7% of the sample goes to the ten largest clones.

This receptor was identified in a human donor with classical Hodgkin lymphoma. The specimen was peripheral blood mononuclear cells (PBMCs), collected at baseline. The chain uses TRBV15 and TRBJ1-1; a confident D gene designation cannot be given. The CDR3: CATSRDRVTNEAFF. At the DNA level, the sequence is TGTGCCACCAGCAGAGATCGTGTGACCAATGAAGCTTTCTTT.